This entry concerns a single TCR beta chain. Its matching antigen is unknown. Individual cDNA molecules (in the library) carried attached unique molecular identifiers. In the source study's methods: Samples held a median of around 96,000 TCRs, range roughly 20,000–750,000. TCRdb passed the RACE reads through MiXCR, listing each CDR3 protein once. V and J calls and clone size were set by TCRdb, not the authors. The repertoire consists of 100,000 to 150,000 distinct CDR3 sequences, with approximately 9.1% occurring once and the leading ten covering around 1.9%. The ends were cut back, 0 bases at V and 7 bases at J, with 13 bases in the middle. Germline V gene data show CDR1 as SQVTM and CDR2 as ANQGSEA. This CDR3 contains 13 residues. This sample is drawn from a study of human T cells and chemical hapten exposure. Study-level results: No alteration of TCRs above 1 in 1000 frequency was seen with DPC sensitization.

The sample's time point: healthy volunteer bleed at 2 weeks. Unseparated into fractions, whole blood served as the source from which total RNA was extracted. Material: whole blood. This chain joins TRBV29-1 and TRBJ2-7; no clear D gene. The receptor was isolated from a male donor in good health. Some clones in this sample may be carry-over from other donors' samples. The CDR3 sequence is CSVEDLGKREQYF. Written as DNA, the CDR3 is TGCAGCGTTGAAGATCTAGGAAAAAGGGAGCAGTACTTC.